The clone carrying this TCR beta chain was seen at least ten times. Its target is unknown. The data belong to a study of CD8 T cells in ankylosing spondylitis. TCRdb reanalysed the 5' RACE reads using MiXCR and keeps one entry per CDR3 protein. Here the sample spans 150,000 to 200,000 distinct CDR3 sequences, roughly 18% being singletons. V shed 4 bases and J 0 bases; nucleotides not matched to a gene: 6. The CDR3 is 16 amino acids. Germline V CDR1 and CDR2: SGHTA, FQGNSA. General study results and limits: The clones that were linked to disease were reported to be significantly enriched in matched synovial fluid samples from ankylosing spondylitis patients. There was a TCR beta motif, made of several highly homologous variants, that appeared characteristic of ankylosing spondylitis blood.

The TCR comes from a male donor aged 5 to 30 with ankylosing spondylitis or in good health (not recorded which). The V gene is TRBV7-2, the J gene TRBJ1-3; 7 positions match TRBD1. Sequences were obtained from blood, either unsorted or a sorted T cell fraction (not recorded which). Written as DNA, the CDR3 is TGTGCCAGCAGCTCTAACCAGGGGGGCTCTGGAAACACCATATATTTT. The encoded protein is CASSSNQGGSGNTIYF.